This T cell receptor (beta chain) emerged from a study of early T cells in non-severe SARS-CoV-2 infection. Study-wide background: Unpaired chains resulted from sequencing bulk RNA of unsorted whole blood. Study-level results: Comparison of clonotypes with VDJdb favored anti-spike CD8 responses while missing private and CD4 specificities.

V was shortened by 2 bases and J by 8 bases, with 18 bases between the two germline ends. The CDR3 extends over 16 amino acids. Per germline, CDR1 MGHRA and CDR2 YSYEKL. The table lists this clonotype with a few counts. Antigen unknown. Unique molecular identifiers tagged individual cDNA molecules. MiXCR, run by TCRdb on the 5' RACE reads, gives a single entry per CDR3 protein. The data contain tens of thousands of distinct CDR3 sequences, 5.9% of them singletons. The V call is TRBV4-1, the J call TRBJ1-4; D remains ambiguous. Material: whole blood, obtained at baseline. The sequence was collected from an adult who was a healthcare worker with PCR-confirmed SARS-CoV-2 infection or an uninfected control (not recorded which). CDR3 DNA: TGCGCCAGCAGCCAACCCTTACAAAGCCGTAGGGAAAAACTGTTTTTT. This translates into CASSQPLQSRREKLFF.